This T cell receptor beta chain was observed in a study of T cell changes during pregnancy in multiple sclerosis. Repertoires were generated with immunoSEQ multiplex PCR, while TCRdb's copy carries only in-frame clones and drops some. The data contain tens of thousands of clones, around four fifths of them singletons. The sample holds one count of this clone. The receptor comes from a female donor in good health, enrolled as a control in a pregnancy study. The starting material was CD8+ T cells from peripheral blood mononuclear cells, obtained in the first trimester of pregnancy.

CDR3 sequence: CASSLGPLGEKLFF. Written as DNA, the CDR3 is TGCGCCAGCAGCTTGGGCCCTCTAGGTGAAAAACTGTTTTTT. This chain links TRBV5-1 with TRBJ1-4; D remains unclear. The germline gives CDR1 SGHRS, CDR2 YFSETQ. The CDR3 contains 14 residues. The V gene lost 0 bases and the J gene lost 7 bases, with 10 bases spanning the gap. Variable domain in full (rest from reference TRBV5-1 and TRBJ1-4): KAGVTQTPRYLIKTRGQQVTLSCSPISGHRSVSWYQQTPGQGLQFLFEYFSETQRNKGNFPGRFSGRQFSNSRSEMNVSTLELGDSALYLCASSLGPLGEKLFFGSGTQLSVL.